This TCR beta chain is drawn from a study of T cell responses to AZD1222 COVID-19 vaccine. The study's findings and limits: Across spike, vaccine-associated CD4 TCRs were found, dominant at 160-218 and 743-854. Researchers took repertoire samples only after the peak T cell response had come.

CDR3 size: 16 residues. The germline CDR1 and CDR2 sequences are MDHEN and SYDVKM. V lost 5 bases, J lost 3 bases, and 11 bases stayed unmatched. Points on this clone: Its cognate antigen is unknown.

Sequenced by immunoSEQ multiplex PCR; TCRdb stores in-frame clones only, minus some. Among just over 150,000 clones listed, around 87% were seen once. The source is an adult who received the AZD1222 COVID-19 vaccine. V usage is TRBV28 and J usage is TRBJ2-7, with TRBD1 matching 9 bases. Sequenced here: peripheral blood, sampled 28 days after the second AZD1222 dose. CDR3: CASSPLPGQGGYEQYF. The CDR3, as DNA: TGTGCCAGCAGTCCCCTGCCGGGACAGGGAGGCTACGAGCAGTACTTC.